The present T cell receptor beta chain was sequenced within a study of blood T cell repertoires in COVID-19. Clones were sequenced by immunoSEQ multiplex PCR, and TCRdb holds only the in-frame ones, with some missing. This sample carries about 170,000 clones, about 85% of them seen once, and the ten largest clones take roughly 7%. The sample taken for sequencing was peripheral blood. The receptor was derived from an elderly woman in a cohort sampled during active or convalescent COVID-19.

CDR3 in amino acids: CASSLAASGTDTQYF. As DNA, the CDR3 is TGCGCCAGCAGCTTGGCCGCGAGCGGGACAGATACGCAGTATTTT. The gene calls are TRBV5-1 and TRBJ2-3; TRBD2 might be the D (6 bases). Trimming removed 0 bases at V and 3 bases at J, with 11 bases between. The germline V gene encodes CDR1 SGHRS and CDR2 YFSETQ. This CDR3 is built from 15 residues.